The sequence of this T cell receptor beta chain was determined in a study of vaccination and CD4 T cells after COVID-19. Study summary: The convalescents, six males and four females, included two who were Hispanic.

TCRdb processed the PCR reads anew with MiXCR; each CDR3 protein has one entry. The repertoire includes 31,000 or so distinct CDR3 sequences, roughly 50% of them detected once, and 5.8% sits in the top ten. Time point reported: late sampling 161 to 241 days after vaccination in a few convalescent patients. Germline V gene sequence: CDR1 MDHEN, CDR2 SYDVKM. V lost 6 bases, J lost 4 bases, and 6 bases stayed unmatched. The CDR3 is 15 amino acids. The clonotype originates from a human donor who had recovered from COVID-19. The chain joins TRBV28 to TRBJ2-2; 9 nucleotides match TRBD1. Sequenced here: CD4+ T cells from blood, sampled about 7 months after SARS-CoV-2 vaccination. The chain's CDR3 is CASRTSDRGTGELFF. The CDR3 bases are TGTGCCAGCAGGACTTCGGACAGGGGCACCGGGGAGCTGTTTTTT.